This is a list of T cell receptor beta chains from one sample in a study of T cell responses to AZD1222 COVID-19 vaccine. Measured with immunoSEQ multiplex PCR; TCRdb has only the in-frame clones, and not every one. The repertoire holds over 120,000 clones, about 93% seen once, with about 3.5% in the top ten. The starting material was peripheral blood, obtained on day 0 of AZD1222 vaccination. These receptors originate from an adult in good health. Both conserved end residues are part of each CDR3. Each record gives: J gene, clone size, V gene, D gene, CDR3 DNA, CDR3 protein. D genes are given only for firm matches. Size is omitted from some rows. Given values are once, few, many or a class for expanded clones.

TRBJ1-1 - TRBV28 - TGTGCCAGCAGCCTCCTTGGGTACACTGAAGCTTTCTTT CASSLLGYTEAFF
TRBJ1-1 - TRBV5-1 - TGCGCCAGCAGCTTATCGTCGACAGCAATGAACACTGAAGCTTTCTTT CASSLSSTAMNTEAFF
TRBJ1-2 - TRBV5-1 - TGCGCCAGCAGCTTGGGGCAAACCTATGGCTACACCTTC CASSLGQTYGYTF
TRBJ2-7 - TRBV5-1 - TGCGCCAGCAGGGGGTCGTCTTCCTACGAGCAGTACTTC CASRGSSSYEQYF
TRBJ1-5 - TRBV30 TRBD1 TGTGCCTGGGCGGGGACAGTCAATCAGCCCCAGCATTTT CAWAGTVNQPQHF
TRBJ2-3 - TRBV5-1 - TGCGCCAGCAGAGGTGGCACCTCTACCTACACAGATACGCAGTATTTT CASRGGTSTYTDTQYF
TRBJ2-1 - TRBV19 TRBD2 TGTGCCAGTAGGGGCTCGGGGGGCTACAATGAGCAGTTCTTC CASRGSGGYNEQFF
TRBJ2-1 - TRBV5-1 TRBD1 TGCGCCAGCAGCAGCTACAGGGGCCTCTACAATGAGCAGTTCTTC CASSSYRGLYNEQFF
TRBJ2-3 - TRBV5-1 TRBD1 TGCGCCAGCAGCTCCACCTTCGACAGGGTTATAGCAGATACGCAGTATTTT CASSSTFDRVIADTQYF
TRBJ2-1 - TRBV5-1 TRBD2 TGCGCCAGCAGCTTGACCACTAGCGGAGGTGAGCAGTTCTTC CASSLTTSGGEQFF
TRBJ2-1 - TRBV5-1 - TGCGCCAGCAGCTTATCTCTCCTCCTCAATGAGCAGTTCTTC CASSLSLLLNEQFF
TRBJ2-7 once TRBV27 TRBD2 TGTGCCAGCCTCGTCGCGGGGGGCGCCCCCTACGAGCAGTACTTC CASLVAGGAPYEQYF
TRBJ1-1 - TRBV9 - TGTGCCAGCAGCAGTAGGACGAGCGCAACCGAAGCTTTCTTT CASSSRTSATEAFF
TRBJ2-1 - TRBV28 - TGTGCCAGCAGAAGTACAGACAATGAGCAGTTCTTC CASRSTDNEQFF
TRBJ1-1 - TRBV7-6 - TGTGCCAGCAGCTTAGCCTCCGGGGACGTGATGAACACTGAAGCTTTCTTT CASSLASGDVMNTEAFF
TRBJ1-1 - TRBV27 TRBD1 TGTGCCAGCAGTTTAGGGATCACAGGGGGCGCGAACACTGAAGCTTTCTTT CASSLGITGGANTEAFF
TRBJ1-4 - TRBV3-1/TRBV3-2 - TGTGCCAGCAGCCGAACAGGAGGTGGAGAAAAACTGTTTTTT CASSRTGGGEKLFF
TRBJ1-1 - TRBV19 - TGTGCCAGTAGTATAGTGGGCGGTGGAAAGACTGAAGCTTTCTTT CASSIVGGGKTEAFF
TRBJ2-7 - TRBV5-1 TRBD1 TGCGCCAGCAGCTGGACAGGGGGCACACACGAGCAGTACTTC CASSWTGGTHEQYF
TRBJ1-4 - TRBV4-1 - TGCGCCAGCAGCCAAGCGAGGCGGGAAAAACTGTTTTTT CASSQARREKLFF
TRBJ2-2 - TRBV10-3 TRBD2 TGTGCCACGGGACTAGCGGGAGACGGGGAGCTGTTTTTT CATGLAGDGELFF
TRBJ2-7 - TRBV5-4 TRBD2 TGTGCCAGCAGACTAGCGGTTAGCTCCTACGAGCAGTACTTC CASRLAVSSYEQYF
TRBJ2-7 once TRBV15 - TGTGCCACCAGCCCGCTTGAGAGCTCCTACGAGCAGTACTTC CATSPLESSYEQYF
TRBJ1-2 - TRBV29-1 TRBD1 TGCAGCGCCGGGACAGCCGAAGGGTACTACACCTTC CSAGTAEGYYTF
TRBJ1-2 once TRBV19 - TGTGCCAGTAGTATCGCGGACGGCTACACCTTC CASSIADGYTF
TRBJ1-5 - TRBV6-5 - TGTGCCAGCAGTCAAAATTGGGGGGGGCCCCAGCATTTT CASSQNWGGPQHF
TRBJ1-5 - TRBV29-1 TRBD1 TGCAGCGCTCGGACAGGGGGCAATCAGCCCCAGCATTTT CSARTGGNQPQHF
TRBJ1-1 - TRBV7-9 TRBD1 TGTGCCAGCAGCTTCGGCGGGACAGGGTCCACTGAAGCTTTCTTT CASSFGGTGSTEAFF
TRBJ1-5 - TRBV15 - TGTGCCACCAGCAGAGAGTCCGATCAGCCCCAGCATTTT CATSRESDQPQHF
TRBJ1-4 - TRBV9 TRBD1 TGTGCCAGCAGCGCCACCCCAGGGGGAAACGAAAAACTGTTTTTT CASSATPGGNEKLFF
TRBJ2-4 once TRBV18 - TGTGCCAGCTCACCACAGGCCGGGAGTCCAAAAAACATTCAGTACTTC CASSPQAGSPKNIQYF
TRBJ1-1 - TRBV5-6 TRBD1 TGTGCCAGCAGCTTCCTCGACAGGGGCAGCACTGAAGCTTTCTTT CASSFLDRGSTEAFF
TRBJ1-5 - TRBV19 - TGTGCCAGTAGTATACCCGCCAGGGAGTTCAATCAGCCCCAGCATTTT CASSIPAREFNQPQHF
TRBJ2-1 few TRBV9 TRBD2 TGTGCCAGCAGCGCGTCCGGGACTAGCGACAATGAGCAGTTCTTC CASSASGTSDNEQFF
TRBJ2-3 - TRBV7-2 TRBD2 TGTGCCAGCAGCTTAGCCGGACTAGCGGGGCGGTCCAGCACAGATACGCAGTATTTT CASSLAGLAGRSSTDTQYF
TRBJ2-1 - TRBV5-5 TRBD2 TGTGCCAGCAGCGAATTAGCGGGAGGGTACAATGAGCAGTTCTTC CASSELAGGYNEQFF
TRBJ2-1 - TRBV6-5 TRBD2 TGTGCCAGCAGACCCAGGACTAGTGGTCGTGAGCAGTTCTTC CASRPRTSGREQFF
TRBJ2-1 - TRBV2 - TGTGCCAGCAGTGGTATTAGCGGAGATAACAATGAGCAGTTCTTC CASSGISGDNNEQFF
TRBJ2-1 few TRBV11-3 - TGTGCCAGCAGCCAGACTAGTCATGAGCAGTTCTTC CASSQTSHEQFF
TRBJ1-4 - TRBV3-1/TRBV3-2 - TGTGCCAGCAGCCGACCGGGGGCGACTAATGAAAAACTGTTTTTT CASSRPGATNEKLFF
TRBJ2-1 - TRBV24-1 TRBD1 TGTGCCACCAGTGACCACTCAGGGGGCGTAGTCAATGAGCAGTTCTTC CATSDHSGGVVNEQFF
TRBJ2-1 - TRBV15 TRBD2 TGTGCCACCAGCCGCGGCGGGGGACTAGCGGGAGGAAATGAGCAGTTCTTC CATSRGGGLAGGNEQFF
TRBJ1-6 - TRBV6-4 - TGTGCCAGCAGTGACTCGAGAAGGCTACGTATGTCACCCCTCCACTTT CASSDSRRLRMSPLHF
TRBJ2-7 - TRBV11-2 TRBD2 TGTGCCAGCAGCACTAGCGGGGGAACCTACGAGCAGTACTTC CASSTSGGTYEQYF
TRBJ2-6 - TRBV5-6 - TGTGCCAGCAGCTACGTGGCGCCCTCTGGGGCCAACGTCCTGACTTTC CASSYVAPSGANVLTF
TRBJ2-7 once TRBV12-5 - TGTGCTAGTGGTTTGGTAAACGCTAACGAGCAGTACTTC CASGLVNANEQYF
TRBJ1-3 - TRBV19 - TGTGCCAGCCGGGACTTACGCTCTGGAAACACCATATATTTT CASRDLRSGNTIYF
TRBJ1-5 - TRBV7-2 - TGTGCCAGCAGACAGGGTACCCAGCCCCAGCATTTT CASRQGTQPQHF
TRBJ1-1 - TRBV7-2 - TGTGCCAGCAGCTTAGGGGGGACCATGAACACTGAAGCTTTCTTT CASSLGGTMNTEAFF
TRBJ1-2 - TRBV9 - TGTGCCAGCAGCCTCGACCCGAACCTGGCAACTCCGAGGTACGACACCTTC CASSLDPNLATPRYDTF
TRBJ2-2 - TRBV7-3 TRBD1 TGTGCCAGCAGCTTGGTCAGGGGGTCCACCGGGGAGCTGTTTTTT CASSLVRGSTGELFF